This is a list of T cell receptor beta chains from one sample in a study of CD8 T cells in ankylosing spondylitis. TCRdb processed the 5' RACE reads anew with MiXCR; each CDR3 protein has one entry. The sample carries 400,000 to 450,000 distinct CDR3 sequences, about 15% recorded once. The sample consisted of blood, either unsorted or a sorted T cell fraction (not recorded which). The receptors come from a male donor with ankylosing spondylitis. CDR3s include the opening cysteine and the closing phenylalanine or tryptophan. Each record gives: J gene, clone size, D gene, V gene, CDR3 protein, CDR3 DNA. D genes are given only for firm matches. Size is omitted from some rows. Given values are once, few, many or a class for expanded clones.

TRBJ1-2	few	.	TRBV9	CASSVATAGTGYTF	TGTGCCAGCAGCGTAGCTACGGCGGGGACGGGCTACACCTTC
TRBJ2-1	few	.	TRBV5-1	CASSPPPGASYF	TGCGCCAGCAGCCCCCCGCCGGGGGCCTCATACTTC
TRBJ2-5	.	TRBD1	TRBV5-1	CASSAGTGRLETQYF	TGCGCCAGCAGCGCTGGGACAGGGAGATTGGAGACCCAGTACTTC
TRBJ2-1	.	TRBD2	TRBV4-1	CASSPGVAGGPKQFF	TGCGCCAGCAGCCCTGGGGTAGCGGGGGGGCCAAAGCAGTTCTTC
TRBJ1-2	.	.	TRBV3-1	CASSQERAYGYTF	TGTGCCAGCAGCCAAGAGCGGGCCTATGGCTACACCTTC
TRBJ1-4	few	.	TRBV6-1	CASSEGTRGEKLFF	TGTGCCAGCAGTGAAGGAACCCGGGGTGAAAAACTGTTTTTT
TRBJ1-1	few	.	TRBV29-1	CSVRTNTEAFF	TGCAGCGTTCGTACGAACACTGAAGCTTTCTTT
TRBJ2-7	.	.	TRBV6-2/TRBV6-3	CASNPPTGYEQYF	TGTGCCAGCAACCCACCGACAGGCTACGAGCAGTACTTC
TRBJ2-2	once	TRBD2	TRBV7-3	CASSSGLGNTGELFF	TGTGCCAGCAGCTCGGGACTAGGGAACACCGGGGAGCTGTTTTTT
TRBJ2-2	once	.	TRBV6-5	CASSYSRWAGELFF	TGTGCCAGCAGTTACTCGAGGTGGGCCGGGGAGCTGTTTTTT
TRBJ2-1	.	.	TRBV7-8	CASSLEPVHNEQFF	TGTGCCAGCAGCTTAGAACCCGTCCACAATGAGCAGTTCTTC
TRBJ2-3	few	.	TRBV7-8	CASSFRDPPTDTQYF	TGTGCCAGCAGCTTCAGGGATCCCCCCACAGATACGCAGTATTTT
TRBJ1-1	few	.	TRBV29-1	CSGHIGAEAFF	TGCAGCGGCCATATAGGAGCTGAAGCTTTCTTT
TRBJ2-5	few	.	TRBV4-2	CASSQDFGLETQYF	TGTGCCAGCAGCCAAGATTTCGGGTTAGAGACCCAGTACTTC
TRBJ2-1	few	.	TRBV29-1	CSVEVSAGQFF	TGCAGCGTTGAGGTGAGCGCTGGGCAGTTCTTC
TRBJ1-2	.	.	TRBV7-2	CASSSQGLDYGYTF	TGTGCCAGCAGCTCCCAGGGGCTGGACTATGGCTACACCTTC